What follows are 10 T cell receptor beta chains derived from one specimen sequenced in a study of spatial heterogeneity in lung cancer. The time point: sample taken at primary tumor resection. In each case, whole RNA from tumor, nontumor lung or frozen PBMC was sequenced unsorted. In TCRdb, the 5' RACE reads were re-called with MiXCR into one record per CDR3 protein. The sample includes 20,000 to 25,000 distinct CDR3 sequences, approximately 4.4% seen only once; the top ten take around 7%. Sequences were derived from PBMCs, sampled at surgery. These receptors all come from a male donor with early-stage non-small cell lung cancer.

At least ten counts were recorded for this clonotype. J is TRBJ2-3 and V is TRBV7-3; 7 nucleotides line up with TRBD1. The CDR3 is 15 residues long. Germline CDR1 SGHTA, CDR2 FQGTGA. Trimming removed 5 bases from V and 3 bases from J; junction bases left unmatched: 8. CDR3 nucleotide sequence: TGTGCCAGCAGCCCCCAACAGGGGAAGACAGATACGCAGTATTTT. It codes for CASSPQQGKTDTQYF.

Within the sample, this clonotype is medium-sized. The genes are TRBV29-1 and TRBJ2-7; D might be TRBD2 (5 bases). CDR1 is SQVTM and CDR2 is ANQGSEA in the germline V gene. CDR3 size: 11 residues. Between the trimmed V and J ends, which lost 8 bases and 7 bases, there was a span of 15 bases. The CDR3 spells CSIGLLGEQYF. The DNA for the CDR3 is TGCAGCATCGGACTCCTCGGGGAGCAGTACTTC.

This clonotype was observed many times. The genes are TRBV4-1 and TRBJ2-1, with 11 bases identical to TRBD2. Per germline, CDR1 MGHRA and CDR2 YSYEKL. This CDR3 is 18 amino acids long. Trimming at V came to 1 base and at J to 2 bases, leaving 7 bases not matched to a gene. The CDR3 region is CASSQGLGLAGPYNEQFF. CDR3 DNA sequence: TGCGCCAGCAGCCAAGGCCTTGGACTAGCGGGTCCCTACAATGAGCAGTTCTTC.

This clonotype showed up many times. The chain has TRBV6-5 and TRBJ2-1, with 9 positions matching TRBD2. With 7 bases clipped from V and 7 bases from J, the junction kept 11 bases outside the gene matches. This CDR3 has 15 residues. Germline V gene data show CDR1 as MNHEY and CDR2 as SVGAGI. CDR3 nucleotide sequence: TGTGCCAGCAATCGGGGGGGTAGCGGGAGAAATGAGCAGTTCTTC. Translation: CASNRGGSGRNEQFF.

Ten or more counts support this clonotype. This chain links TRBV11-2 with TRBJ2-7; D not resolved. Germline V lookup: CDR1 SGHAT, CDR2 FQNNGV. The CDR3 spans 14 residues. V was shortened by 4 bases and J by 2 bases, with 12 bases between the two germline ends. This CDR3 is CASSWKELTYEQYF. CDR3 DNA: TGTGCCAGCAGCTGGAAAGAACTAACCTACGAGCAGTACTTC.

There are a few counts of this clonotype. The rearrangement uses TRBV2 and TRBJ2-1; a possible D gene is TRBD2 (5 bases). The V gene lost 7 bases and the J gene lost 8 bases, with 12 bases spanning the gap. This CDR3 contains 12 residues. Germline loops: CDR1 SNHLY, CDR2 FYNNEI. Here the CDR3 DNA reads TGTGCCAGCACTAGCAGCCGGGATGAGCAGTTCTTC. Translation gives CASTSSRDEQFF.

This clonotype was seen at least ten times. This rearrangement joins TRBV6-6 to TRBJ2-6; TRBD2 might be the D (5 bases). The germline gives CDR1 MNHNY, CDR2 SVGAGI (reference sequence). Trimming took 11 bases from V and 0 from J, leaving 17 bases between them. The CDR3 contains 16 residues. CDR3 loop: CAGLGGPSSGANVLTF. The CDR3 bases are TGTGCCGGACTCGGTGGACCAAGCTCTGGGGCCAACGTCCTGACTTTC.

This clonotype was counted many times. The chain recombines TRBV24-1 with TRBJ2-1, with TRBD1 as a possible D gene (5 bases). The CDR3 has 17 residues. V was shortened by 1 base and J by 3 bases, with 15 bases between the two germline ends. CDR1 KGHDR and CDR2 SFDVKD come from the germline V gene. CDR3 protein: CATSDFRKGHLYNEQFF. In nucleotides, the CDR3 is TGTGCCACCAGTGATTTCCGGAAGGGGCACCTCTACAATGAGCAGTTCTTC.

The chain carries TRBV20-1 and TRBJ2-5, with D perhaps matching TRBD1 or TRBD2 (6 bases each). There are 15 residues in the CDR3. From germline, CDR1 is DFQATT and CDR2 SNEGSKA (reference sequence). V shed 3 bases and J shed 3 bases, with 17 bases lying between them. The CDR3 reads CSARGGHGGKETQYF. The CDR3 coding sequence is TGCAGTGCTAGGGGGGGACACGGAGGGAAAGAGACCCAGTACTTC.

The sample holds many counts of this clonotype. The chain couples TRBV9 to TRBJ1-5, with a weak D call TRBD1 (5 bases). Between the trimmed V and J ends, which lost 1 base and 0 bases, there was a span of 8 bases. Germline V CDR1 and CDR2: SGDLS, YYNGEE. The CDR3 is made up of 15 amino acids. In DNA, the CDR3 is TGTGCCAGCAGCGTATCAGGGAGTAGCAATCAGCCCCAGCATTTT. The encoded protein is CASSVSGSSNQPQHF.